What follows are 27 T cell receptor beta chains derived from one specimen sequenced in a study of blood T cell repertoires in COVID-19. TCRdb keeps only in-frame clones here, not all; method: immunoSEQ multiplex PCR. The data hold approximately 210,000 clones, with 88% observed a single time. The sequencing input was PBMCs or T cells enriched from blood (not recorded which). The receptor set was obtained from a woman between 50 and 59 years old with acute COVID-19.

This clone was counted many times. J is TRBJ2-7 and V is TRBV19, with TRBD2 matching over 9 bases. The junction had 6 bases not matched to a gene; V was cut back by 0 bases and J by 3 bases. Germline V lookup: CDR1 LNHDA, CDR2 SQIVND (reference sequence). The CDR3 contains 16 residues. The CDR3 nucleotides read TGTGCCAGTAGTATAGAGATAGCGGGAGTAGGCTACGAGCAGTACTTC. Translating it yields CASSIEIAGVGYEQYF.

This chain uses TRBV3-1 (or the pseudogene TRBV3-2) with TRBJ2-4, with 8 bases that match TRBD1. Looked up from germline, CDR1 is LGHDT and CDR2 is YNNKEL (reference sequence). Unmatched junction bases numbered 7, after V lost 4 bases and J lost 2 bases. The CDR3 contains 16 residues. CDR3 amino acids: CASSPGQGKSKNIQYF. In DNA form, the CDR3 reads TGTGCCAGCAGCCCCGGACAGGGTAAATCCAAAAACATTCAGTACTTC.

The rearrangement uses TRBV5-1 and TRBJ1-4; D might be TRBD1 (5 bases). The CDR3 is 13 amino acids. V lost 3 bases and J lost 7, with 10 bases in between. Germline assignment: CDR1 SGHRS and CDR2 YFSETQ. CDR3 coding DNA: TGCGCCAGCAGCTCGGGACTGCTTGAAAAACTGTTTTTT. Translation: CASSSGLLEKLFF.

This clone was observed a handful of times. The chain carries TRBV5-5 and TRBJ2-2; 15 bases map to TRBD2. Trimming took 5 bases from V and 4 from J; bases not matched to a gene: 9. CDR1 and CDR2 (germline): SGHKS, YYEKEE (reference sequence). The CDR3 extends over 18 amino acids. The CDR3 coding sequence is TGTGCCAGCAGGCGGACTAGCGGGAGGGCCTTAGCCACCGGGGAGCTGTTTTTT. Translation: CASRRTSGRALATGELFF.

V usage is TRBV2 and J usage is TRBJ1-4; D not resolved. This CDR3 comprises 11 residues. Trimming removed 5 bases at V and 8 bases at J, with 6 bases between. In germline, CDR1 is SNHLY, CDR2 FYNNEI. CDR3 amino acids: CASSQKEKLFF. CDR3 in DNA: TGTGCCAGCAGTCAAAAAGAAAAACTGTTTTTT.

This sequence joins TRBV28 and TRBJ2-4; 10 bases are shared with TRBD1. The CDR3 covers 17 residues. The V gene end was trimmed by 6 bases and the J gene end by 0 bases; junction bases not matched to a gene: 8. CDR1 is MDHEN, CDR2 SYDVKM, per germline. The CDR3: CASSSGTGALAKNIQYF. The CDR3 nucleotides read TGTGCCAGCAGCTCAGGGACAGGGGCACTAGCCAAAAACATTCAGTACTTC.

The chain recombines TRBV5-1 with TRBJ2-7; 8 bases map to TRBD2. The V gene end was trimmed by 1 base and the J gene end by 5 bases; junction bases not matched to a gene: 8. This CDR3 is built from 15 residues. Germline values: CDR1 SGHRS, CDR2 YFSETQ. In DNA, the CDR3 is TGCGCCAGCAGCTTGCCGGGACTAGTGGTAAACGAGCAGTACTTC. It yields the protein CASSLPGLVVNEQYF. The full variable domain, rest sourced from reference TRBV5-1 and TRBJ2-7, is KAGVTQTPRYLIKTRGQQVTLSCSPISGHRSVSWYQQTPGQGLQFLFEYFSETQRNKGNFPGRFSGRQFSNSRSEMNVSTLELGDSALYLCASSLPGLVVNEQYFGPGTRLTVT.

In DNA form, the CDR3 reads TGTGCCAGCAGTGGGCGCGAGCAGTACTTC. This codes for CASSGREQYF. The chain combines TRBV14 with TRBJ2-7; D remains ambiguous. The CDR3 loop spans 10 amino acids. V was shortened by 6 bases and J by 6 bases, with 6 bases between the two germline ends. The germline V gene encodes CDR1 SGHDN and CDR2 FVKESK.

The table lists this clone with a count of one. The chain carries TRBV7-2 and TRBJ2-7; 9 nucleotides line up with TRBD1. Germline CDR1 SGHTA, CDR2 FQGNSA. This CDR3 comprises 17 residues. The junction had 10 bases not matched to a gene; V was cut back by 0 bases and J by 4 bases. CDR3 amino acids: CASSLAAGQGQFYEQYF. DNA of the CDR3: TGTGCCAGCAGCTTAGCGGCGGGACAGGGCCAATTTTACGAGCAGTACTTC.

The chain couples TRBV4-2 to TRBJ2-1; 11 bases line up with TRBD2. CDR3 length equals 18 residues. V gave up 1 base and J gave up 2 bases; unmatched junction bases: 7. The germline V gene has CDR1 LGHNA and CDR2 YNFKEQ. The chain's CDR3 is CASSQVGVAGGTYNEQFF. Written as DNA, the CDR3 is TGTGCCAGCAGCCAAGTTGGGGTAGCGGGAGGGACCTACAATGAGCAGTTCTTC.

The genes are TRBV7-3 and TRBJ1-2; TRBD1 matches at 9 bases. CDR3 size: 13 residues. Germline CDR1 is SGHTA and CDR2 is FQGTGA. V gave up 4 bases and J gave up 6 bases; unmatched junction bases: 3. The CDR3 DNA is TGTGCCAGCAGCTATCGACAGGGGGATGGCTACACCTTC. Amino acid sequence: CASSYRQGDGYTF.

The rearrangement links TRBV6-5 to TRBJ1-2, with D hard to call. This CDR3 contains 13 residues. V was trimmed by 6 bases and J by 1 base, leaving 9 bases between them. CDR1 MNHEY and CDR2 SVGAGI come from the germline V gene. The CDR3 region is CASRTTHNYGYTF. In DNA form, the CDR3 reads TGTGCCAGCAGGACAACCCATAACTATGGCTACACCTTC.

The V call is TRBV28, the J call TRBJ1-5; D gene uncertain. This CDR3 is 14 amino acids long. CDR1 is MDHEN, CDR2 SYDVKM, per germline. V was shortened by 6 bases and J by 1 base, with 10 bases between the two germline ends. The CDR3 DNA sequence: TGTGCCAGCAGCCTTCGGTGGAGCAATCAGCCCCAGCATTTT. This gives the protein CASSLRWSNQPQHF.

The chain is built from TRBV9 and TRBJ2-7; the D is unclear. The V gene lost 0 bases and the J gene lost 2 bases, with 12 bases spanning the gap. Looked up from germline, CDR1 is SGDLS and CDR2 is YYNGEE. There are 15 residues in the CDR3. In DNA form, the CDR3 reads TGTGCCAGCAGCGTAGAGGCAGGTGATACCTACGAGCAGTACTTC. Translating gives CASSVEAGDTYEQYF.

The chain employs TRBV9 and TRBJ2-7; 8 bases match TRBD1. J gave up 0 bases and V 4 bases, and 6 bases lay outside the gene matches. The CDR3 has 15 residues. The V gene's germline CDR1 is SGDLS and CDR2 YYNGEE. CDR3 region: CASSTQGTGSYEQYF. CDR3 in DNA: TGTGCCAGCAGCACCCAAGGGACAGGCTCCTACGAGCAGTACTTC.

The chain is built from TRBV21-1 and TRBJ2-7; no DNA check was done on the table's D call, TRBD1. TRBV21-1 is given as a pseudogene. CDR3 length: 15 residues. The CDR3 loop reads CASSKLCSLSYEQYF. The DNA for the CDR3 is TGTGCCAGCAGCAAATTGTGCAGTTTATCCTACGAGCAGTACTTC.

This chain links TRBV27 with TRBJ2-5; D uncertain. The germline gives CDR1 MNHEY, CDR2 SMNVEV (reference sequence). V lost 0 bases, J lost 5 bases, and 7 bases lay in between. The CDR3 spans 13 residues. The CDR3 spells CASSLSPVETQYF. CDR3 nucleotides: TGTGCCAGCAGTTTATCCCCCGTGGAGACCCAGTACTTC.

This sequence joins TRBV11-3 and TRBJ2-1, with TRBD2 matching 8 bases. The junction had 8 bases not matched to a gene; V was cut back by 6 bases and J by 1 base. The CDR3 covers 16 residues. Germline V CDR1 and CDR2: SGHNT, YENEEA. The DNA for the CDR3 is TGTGCCAGCAGTCGTAGCGGGGCCTTTTCCTACAATGAGCAGTTCTTC. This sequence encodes CASSRSGAFSYNEQFF.

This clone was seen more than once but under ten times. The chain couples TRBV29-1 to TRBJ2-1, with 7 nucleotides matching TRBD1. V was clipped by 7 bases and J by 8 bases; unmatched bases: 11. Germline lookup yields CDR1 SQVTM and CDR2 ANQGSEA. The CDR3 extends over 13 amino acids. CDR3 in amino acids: CSARTGNLDEQFF. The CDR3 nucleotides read TGCAGCGCTAGGACAGGAAATCTGGATGAGCAGTTCTTC.

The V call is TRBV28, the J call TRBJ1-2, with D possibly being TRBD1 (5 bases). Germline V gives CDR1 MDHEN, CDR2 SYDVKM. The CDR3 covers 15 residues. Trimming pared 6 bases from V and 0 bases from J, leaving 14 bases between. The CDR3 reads CASSSNRRANYGYTF. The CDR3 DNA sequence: TGTGCCAGCAGCTCCAACAGGAGAGCTAACTATGGCTACACCTTC.

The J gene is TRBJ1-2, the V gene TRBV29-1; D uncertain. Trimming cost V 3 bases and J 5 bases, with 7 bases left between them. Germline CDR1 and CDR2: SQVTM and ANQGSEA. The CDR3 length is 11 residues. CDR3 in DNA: TGCAGCGTTGACCGGGGTTATGGCTACACCTTC. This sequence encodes CSVDRGYGYTF. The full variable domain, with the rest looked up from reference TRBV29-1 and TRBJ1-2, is SAVISQKPSRDICQRGTSLTIQCQVDSQVTMMFWYRQQPGQSLTLIATANQGSEATYESGFVIDKFPISRPNLTFSTLTVSNMSPEDSSIYLCSVDRGYGYTFGSGTRLTVV.

The CDR3 region has the DNA TGTGCCAGCAGTTCAGACGGGAGCAATCAGCCCCAGCATTTT. It specifies CASSSDGSNQPQHF. This chain joins TRBV28 and TRBJ1-5; D unresolved. The CDR3 spans 14 residues. The V and J ends lost 4 bases and 1 base respectively, with 8 bases between them. Per the germline V gene, CDR1 is MDHEN and CDR2 is SYDVKM.

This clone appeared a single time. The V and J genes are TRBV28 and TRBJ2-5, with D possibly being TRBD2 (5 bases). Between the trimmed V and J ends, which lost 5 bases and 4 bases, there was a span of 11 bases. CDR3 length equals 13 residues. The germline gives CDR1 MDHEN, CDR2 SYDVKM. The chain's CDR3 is CASSTRRGETQYF. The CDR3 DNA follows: TGTGCCAGCAGTACGCGCCGGGGAGAGACCCAGTACTTC.

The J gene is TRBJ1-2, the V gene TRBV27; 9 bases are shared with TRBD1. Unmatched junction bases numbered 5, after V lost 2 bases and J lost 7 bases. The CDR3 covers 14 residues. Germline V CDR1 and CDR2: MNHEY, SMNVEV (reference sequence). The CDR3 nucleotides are TGTGCCAGCAGTTTAATAGGACAGGGGTCTGGCTACACCTTC. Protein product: CASSLIGQGSGYTF.

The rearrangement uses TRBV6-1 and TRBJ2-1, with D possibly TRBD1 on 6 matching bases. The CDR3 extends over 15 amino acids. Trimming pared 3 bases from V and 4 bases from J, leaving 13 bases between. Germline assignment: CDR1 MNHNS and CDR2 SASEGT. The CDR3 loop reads CASSEIRDTYNEQFF. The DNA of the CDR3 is TGTGCCAGCAGTGAGATCCGGGACACTTACAATGAGCAGTTCTTC.

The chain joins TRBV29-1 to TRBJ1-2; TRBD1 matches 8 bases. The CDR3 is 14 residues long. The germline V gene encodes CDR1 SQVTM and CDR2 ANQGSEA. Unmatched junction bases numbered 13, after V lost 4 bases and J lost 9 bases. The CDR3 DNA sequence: TGCAGCGTTGGGGGAAAAGGTGCAGGGGGCAGCTACACCTTC. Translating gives CSVGGKGAGGSYTF.

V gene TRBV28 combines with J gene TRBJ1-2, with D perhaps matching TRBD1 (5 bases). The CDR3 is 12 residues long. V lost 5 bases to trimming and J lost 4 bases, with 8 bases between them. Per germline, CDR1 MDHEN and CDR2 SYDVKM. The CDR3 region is CASSPDSYGYTF. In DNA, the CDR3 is TGTGCCAGCAGTCCAGACAGCTATGGCTACACCTTC.